This T cell receptor (beta chain) was sequenced in a study of shared clonotypes between healthy human individuals. Study outcomes and limitations: Lower generation probabilities were found for non-shared clonotypes than for those shared by all four donors.

To note about this clone: No antigen is known for it.

The germline V gene encodes CDR1 MNHNY and CDR2 SVGAGI (reference sequence). This CDR3 has 16 amino acids. V trimming: 4 bases; J trimming: 1 base; junction bases outside the gene matches: 7. Data came from immunoSEQ multiplex PCR; TCRdb stores just in-frame clones and leaves some out. The sample yields some 2.3 million clones, approximately 95% seen once. This receptor was taken from a man younger than 35 in good health. Some clones in this sample may be carry-over from other donors' samples. Material: naive CD4+ T cells from PBMCs. Subset denoted: CD45RA+ positively selected. This chain joins TRBV6-6 and TRBJ2-1, with 7 nucleotides matching TRBD2. Written as DNA, the CDR3 is TGTGCCAGCAGTTCGCATGGCGGGAGTTCCTACAATGAGCAGTTCTTC. It codes for CASSSHGGSSYNEQFF.